This TCR beta chain was identified during a study of CD8 T cells in ankylosing spondylitis. TCRdb recomputed calls from the 5' RACE reads with MiXCR, one row per CDR3 protein. In the table there are about 220,000 distinct CDR3 sequences, approximately 7.3% of which are singletons. Looked up from germline, CDR1 is SGDLS and CDR2 is YYNGEE. CDR3 size: 14 residues. V shed 3 bases and J shed 2 bases, with 10 bases lying between them. Ten or more counts support this clonotype. What it binds is unknown. General study results and limits: Reportedly, significant enrichment of disease-linked clones occurred in matched ankylosing spondylitis synovial fluid. What seemed typical of ankylosing spondylitis blood was a TCR beta motif built from several highly homologous variants.

This receptor was obtained from a male donor with ankylosing spondylitis. Material: blood, either unsorted or a sorted T cell fraction (not recorded which). The chain carries TRBV9 and TRBJ2-3; perhaps TRBD1 as D (6 bases). The CDR3 coding sequence is TGTGCCAGCAGCGGGCAGGGGATCACAGATACGCAGTATTTT. Its translation is CASSGQGITDTQYF.